These 3 T cell receptor beta chains originate from one sample sequenced in a study of shared clonotypes between healthy human individuals. The protocol was immunoSEQ multiplex PCR, while the TCRdb copy is restricted to in-frame clones and leaves out a portion. The sample contains hundreds of thousands of clones, approximately 92% of which appear only once. Naive CD8 cells lacked CD45RO and underwent positive selection for CCR7, leaving out terminally differentiated effector memory CD45RA+ cells. Material for sequencing was naive CD8+ T cells sorted from blood. Source of these receptors: a young man in good health.

The chain uses TRBV7-8 and TRBJ2-3, with 8 bases aligning to TRBD2. V was clipped by 3 bases and J by 0 bases; unmatched bases: 5. Germline CDR1 SGHVS, CDR2 FQNEAQ. The CDR3 is made up of 16 amino acids. CDR3 in DNA: TGTGCCAGCAGCTTCGGACTAGCACTCAGCACAGATACGCAGTATTTT. This translates into CASSFGLALSTDTQYF.

The chain uses TRBV4-2 and TRBJ2-7; TRBD1 or TRBD2 may be the D gene (6 bases each). The V end lost 10 bases, the J end lost 5 bases, and 18 bases lay between the germline ends. The CDR3 is 13 residues long. Germline loops: CDR1 LGHNA, CDR2 YNFKEQ. The CDR3: CATAAGGLHEQYF. The CDR3 region has the DNA TGTGCCACAGCGGCTGGGGGGCTCCACGAGCAGTACTTC.

In this sample, this clone turned up once. The rearrangement uses TRBV30 and TRBJ1-2; 9 bases are a match to TRBD1. V trimming: 6 bases; J trimming: 2 bases; junction bases outside the gene matches: 7. Germline V gene sequence: CDR1 GTSNPN, CDR2 SVGIG (reference sequence). CDR3 size: 14 residues. The CDR3 nucleotides read TGTGCCTGTGACGGACAGGGGAAAAACTATGGCTACACCTTC. It specifies CACDGQGKNYGYTF.